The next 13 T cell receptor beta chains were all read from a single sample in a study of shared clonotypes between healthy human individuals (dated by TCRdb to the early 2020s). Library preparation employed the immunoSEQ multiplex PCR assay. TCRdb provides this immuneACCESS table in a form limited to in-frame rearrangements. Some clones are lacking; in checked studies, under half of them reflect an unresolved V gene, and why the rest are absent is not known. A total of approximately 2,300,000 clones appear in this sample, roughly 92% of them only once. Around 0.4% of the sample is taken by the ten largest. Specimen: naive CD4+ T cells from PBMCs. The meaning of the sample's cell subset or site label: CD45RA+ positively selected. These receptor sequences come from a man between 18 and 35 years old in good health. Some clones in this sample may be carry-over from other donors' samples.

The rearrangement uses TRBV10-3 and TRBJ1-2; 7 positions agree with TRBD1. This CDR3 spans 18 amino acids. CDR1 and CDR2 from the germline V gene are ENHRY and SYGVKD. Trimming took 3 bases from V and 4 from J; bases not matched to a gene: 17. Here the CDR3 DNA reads TGTGCCATCAGTGAATTTGGACAGGCCGAATATTTATCCTATGGCTACACCTTC. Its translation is CAISEFGQAEYLSYGYTF.

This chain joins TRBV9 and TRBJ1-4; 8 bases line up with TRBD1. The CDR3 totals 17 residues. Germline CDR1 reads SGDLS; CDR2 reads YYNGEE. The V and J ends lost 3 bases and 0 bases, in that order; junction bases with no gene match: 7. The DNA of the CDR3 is TGTGCCAGCAGCGCCGACAGGGGCATCACAACTAATGAAAAACTGTTTTTT. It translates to CASSADRGITTNEKLFF.

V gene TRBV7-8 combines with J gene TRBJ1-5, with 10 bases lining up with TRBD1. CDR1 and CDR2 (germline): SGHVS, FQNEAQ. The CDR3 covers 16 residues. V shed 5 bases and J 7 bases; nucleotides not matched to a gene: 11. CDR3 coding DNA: TGTGCCAGCAGCAAATTGACAGGGGGCGAGGCACAGCCCCAGCATTTT. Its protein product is CASSKLTGGEAQPQHF.

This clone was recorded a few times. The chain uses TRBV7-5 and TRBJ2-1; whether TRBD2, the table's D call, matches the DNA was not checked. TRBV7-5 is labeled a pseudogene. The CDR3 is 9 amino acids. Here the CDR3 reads CVRSFLQFF. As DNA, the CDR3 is TGTGTCAGAAGCTTCCTGCAGTTCTTC.

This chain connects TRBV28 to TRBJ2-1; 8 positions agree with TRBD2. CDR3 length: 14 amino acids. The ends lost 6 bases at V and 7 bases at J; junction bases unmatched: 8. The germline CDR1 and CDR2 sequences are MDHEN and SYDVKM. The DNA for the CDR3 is TGTGCCAGCAGCTCCCCAGCGGGAGTTAATGAGCAGTTCTTC. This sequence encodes CASSSPAGVNEQFF.

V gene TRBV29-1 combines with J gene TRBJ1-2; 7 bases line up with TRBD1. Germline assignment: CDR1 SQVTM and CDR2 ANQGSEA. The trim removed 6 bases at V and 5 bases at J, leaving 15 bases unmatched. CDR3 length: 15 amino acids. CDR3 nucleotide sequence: TGCAGCGTCTACTATTCGGGACAGCTTGGATATGGCTACACCTTC. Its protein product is CSVYYSGQLGYGYTF.

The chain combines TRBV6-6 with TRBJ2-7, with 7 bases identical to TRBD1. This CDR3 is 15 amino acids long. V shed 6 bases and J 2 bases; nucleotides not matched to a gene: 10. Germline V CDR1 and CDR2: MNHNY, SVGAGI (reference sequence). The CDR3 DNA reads TGTGCCAGCAGCTACGCAGGACAGGCTGCCTACGAGCAGTACTTC. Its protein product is CASSYAGQAAYEQYF.

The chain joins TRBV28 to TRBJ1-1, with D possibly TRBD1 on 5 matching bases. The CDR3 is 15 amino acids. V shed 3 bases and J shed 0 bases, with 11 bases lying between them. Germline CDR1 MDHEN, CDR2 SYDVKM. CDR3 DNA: TGTGCCAGCAGTTTCCCGACAGTCATGAACACTGAAGCTTTCTTT. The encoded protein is CASSFPTVMNTEAFF.

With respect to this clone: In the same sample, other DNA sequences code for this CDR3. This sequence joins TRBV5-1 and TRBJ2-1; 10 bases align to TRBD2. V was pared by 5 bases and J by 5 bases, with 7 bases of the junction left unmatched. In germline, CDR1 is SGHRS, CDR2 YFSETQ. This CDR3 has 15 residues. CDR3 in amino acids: CASSSGLAPNNEQFF. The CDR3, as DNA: TGCGCCAGCAGTTCGGGACTAGCGCCAAACAATGAGCAGTTCTTC.

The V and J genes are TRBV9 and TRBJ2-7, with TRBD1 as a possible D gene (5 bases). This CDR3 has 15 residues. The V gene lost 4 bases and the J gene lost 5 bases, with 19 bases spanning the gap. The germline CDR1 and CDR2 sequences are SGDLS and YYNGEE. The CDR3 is CASSPSWAGRDEQYF. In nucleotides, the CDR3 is TGTGCCAGCAGCCCATCCTGGGCCGGCAGGGACGAGCAGTACTTC.

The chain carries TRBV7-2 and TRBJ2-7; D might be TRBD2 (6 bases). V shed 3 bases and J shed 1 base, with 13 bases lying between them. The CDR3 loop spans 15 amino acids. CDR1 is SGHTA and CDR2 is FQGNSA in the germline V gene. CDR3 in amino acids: CASSFFGGNSYEQYF. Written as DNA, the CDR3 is TGTGCCAGCAGCTTCTTTGGGGGGAATTCCTACGAGCAGTACTTC.

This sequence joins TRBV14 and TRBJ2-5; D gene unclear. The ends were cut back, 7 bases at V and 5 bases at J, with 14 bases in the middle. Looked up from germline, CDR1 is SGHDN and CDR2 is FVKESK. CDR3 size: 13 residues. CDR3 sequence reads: CASNGGAWETQYF. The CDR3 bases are TGTGCCAGCAATGGCGGCGCATGGGAGACCCAGTACTTC.

CDR3 DNA sequence: TGTGCCAGCACTCTGGGGGGGATACCCCTACGCGAGCAGTACTTC. Protein sequence: CASTLGGIPLREQYF. The genes are TRBV28 and TRBJ2-7; 7 nucleotides agree with TRBD2. This CDR3 spans 15 amino acids. The germline CDR1 and CDR2 sequences are MDHEN and SYDVKM. V dropped 7 bases and J dropped 6; count of bases not matched to a gene: 15.